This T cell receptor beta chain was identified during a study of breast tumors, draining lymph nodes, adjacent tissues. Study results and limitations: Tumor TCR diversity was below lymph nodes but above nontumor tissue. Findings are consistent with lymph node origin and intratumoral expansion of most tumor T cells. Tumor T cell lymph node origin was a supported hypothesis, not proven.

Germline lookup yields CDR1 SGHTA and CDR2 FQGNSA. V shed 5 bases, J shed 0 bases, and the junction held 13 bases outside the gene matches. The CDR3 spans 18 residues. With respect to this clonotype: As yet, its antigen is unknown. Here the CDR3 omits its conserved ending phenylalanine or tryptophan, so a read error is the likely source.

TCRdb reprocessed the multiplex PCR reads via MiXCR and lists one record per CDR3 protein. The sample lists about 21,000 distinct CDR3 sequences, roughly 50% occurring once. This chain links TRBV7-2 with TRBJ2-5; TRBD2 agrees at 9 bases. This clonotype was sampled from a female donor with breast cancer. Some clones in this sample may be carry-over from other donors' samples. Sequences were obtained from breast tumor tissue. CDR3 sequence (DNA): TGTGCCAGCAGCCTCGGACTAGCGAGAGTTACATACCAAGAGACCCAGTACTCC. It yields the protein CASSLGLARVTYQETQYS.